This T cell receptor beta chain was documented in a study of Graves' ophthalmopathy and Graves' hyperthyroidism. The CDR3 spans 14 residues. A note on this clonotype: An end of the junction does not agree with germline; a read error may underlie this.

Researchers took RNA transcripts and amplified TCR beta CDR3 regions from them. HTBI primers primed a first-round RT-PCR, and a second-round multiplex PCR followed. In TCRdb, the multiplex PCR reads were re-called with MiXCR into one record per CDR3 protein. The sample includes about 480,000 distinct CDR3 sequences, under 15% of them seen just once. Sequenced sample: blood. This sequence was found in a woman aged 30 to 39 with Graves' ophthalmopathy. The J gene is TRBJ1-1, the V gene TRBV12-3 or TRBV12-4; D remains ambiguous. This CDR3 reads CASSPPIGNTDAFF. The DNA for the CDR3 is TGTGCCAGCAGTCCCCCGATAGGGAACACTGATGCTTTCTTT.